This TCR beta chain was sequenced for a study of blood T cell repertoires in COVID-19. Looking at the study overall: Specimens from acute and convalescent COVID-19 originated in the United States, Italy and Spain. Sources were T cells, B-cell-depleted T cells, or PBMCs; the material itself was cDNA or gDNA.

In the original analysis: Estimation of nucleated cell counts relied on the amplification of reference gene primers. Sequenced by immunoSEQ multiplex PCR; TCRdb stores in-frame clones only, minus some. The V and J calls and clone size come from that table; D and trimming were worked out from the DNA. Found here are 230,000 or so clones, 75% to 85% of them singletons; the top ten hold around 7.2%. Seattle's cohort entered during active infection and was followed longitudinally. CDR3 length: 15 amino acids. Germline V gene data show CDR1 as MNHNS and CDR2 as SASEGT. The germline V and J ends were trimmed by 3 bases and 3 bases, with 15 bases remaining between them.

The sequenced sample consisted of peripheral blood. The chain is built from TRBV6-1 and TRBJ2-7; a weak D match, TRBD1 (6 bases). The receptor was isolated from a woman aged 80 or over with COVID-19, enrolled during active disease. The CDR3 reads CASSDTGHPIYEQYF. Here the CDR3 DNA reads TGTGCCAGCAGTGATACAGGGCATCCCATCTACGAGCAGTACTTC.